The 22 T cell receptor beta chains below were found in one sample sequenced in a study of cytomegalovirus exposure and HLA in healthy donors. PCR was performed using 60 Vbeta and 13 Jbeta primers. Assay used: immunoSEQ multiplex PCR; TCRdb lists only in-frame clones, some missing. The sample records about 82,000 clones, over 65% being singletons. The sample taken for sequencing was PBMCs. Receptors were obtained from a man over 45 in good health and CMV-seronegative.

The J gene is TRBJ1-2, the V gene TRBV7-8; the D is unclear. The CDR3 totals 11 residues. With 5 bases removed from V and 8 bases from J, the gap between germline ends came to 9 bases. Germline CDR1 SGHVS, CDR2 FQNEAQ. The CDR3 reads CASSGGRGYTF. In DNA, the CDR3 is TGTGCCAGCAGCGGCGGTAGGGGCTACACCTTC.

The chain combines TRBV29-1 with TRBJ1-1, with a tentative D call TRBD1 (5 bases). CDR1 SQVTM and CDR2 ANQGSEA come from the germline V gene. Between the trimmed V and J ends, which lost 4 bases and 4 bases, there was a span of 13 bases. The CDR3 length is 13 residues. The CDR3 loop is CSVAWTSATEAFF. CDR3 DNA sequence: TGCAGCGTTGCCTGGACATCGGCCACTGAAGCTTTCTTT.

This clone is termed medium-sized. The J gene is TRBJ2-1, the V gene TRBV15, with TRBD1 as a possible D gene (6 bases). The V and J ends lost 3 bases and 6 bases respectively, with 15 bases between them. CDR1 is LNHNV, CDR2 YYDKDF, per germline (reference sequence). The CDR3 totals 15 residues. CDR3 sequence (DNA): TGTGCCACCAGCAGGATAACAGGGATAGGCAATGAGCAGTTCTTC. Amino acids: CATSRITGIGNEQFF.

The CDR3 loop is CASTLSTWTGNYEQYF. The CDR3 coding sequence is TGTGCCAGCACCTTGTCAACCTGGACAGGGAACTACGAGCAGTACTTC. This chain uses TRBV6-9 with TRBJ2-7; 8 bases agree with TRBD1. The CDR3 is 16 residues long. V lost 7 bases and J lost 3; bases outside the gene matches: 14. Per the germline V gene, CDR1 is MNHGY and CDR2 is SVAAGI.

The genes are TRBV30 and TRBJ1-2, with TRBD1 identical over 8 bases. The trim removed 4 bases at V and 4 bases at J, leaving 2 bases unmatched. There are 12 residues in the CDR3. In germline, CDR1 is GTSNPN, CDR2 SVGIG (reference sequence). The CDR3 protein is CAWNRGVYGYTF. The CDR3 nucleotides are TGTGCCTGGAACAGGGGGGTCTATGGCTACACCTTC.

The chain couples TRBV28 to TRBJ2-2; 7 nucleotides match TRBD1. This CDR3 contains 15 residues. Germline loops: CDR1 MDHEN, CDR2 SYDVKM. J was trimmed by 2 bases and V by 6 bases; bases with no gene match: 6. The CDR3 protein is CASSSGQTNTGELFF. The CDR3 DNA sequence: TGTGCCAGCAGCTCGGGACAGACAAACACCGGGGAGCTGTTTTTT.

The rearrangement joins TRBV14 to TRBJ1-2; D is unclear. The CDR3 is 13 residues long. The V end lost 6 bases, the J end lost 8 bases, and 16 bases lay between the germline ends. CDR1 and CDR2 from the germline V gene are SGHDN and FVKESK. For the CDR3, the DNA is TGTGCCAGCAGTCGAGGCGGCTCGGAAGGCTACACCTTC. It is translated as CASSRGGSEGYTF.

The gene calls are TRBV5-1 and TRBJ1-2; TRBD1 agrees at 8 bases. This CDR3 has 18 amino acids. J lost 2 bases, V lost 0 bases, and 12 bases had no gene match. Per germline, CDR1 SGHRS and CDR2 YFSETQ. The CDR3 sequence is CASSLDGQGPPLNYGYTF. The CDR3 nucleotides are TGCGCCAGCAGCTTGGACGGACAGGGACCACCCCTAAACTATGGCTACACCTTC.

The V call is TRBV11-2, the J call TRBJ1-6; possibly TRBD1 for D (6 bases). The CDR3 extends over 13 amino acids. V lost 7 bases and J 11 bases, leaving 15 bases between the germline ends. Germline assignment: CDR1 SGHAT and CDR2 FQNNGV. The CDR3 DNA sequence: TGTGCCAGCACGGGAGGGTGGGGGCCACCCCTCCACTTT. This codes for CASTGGWGPPLHF.

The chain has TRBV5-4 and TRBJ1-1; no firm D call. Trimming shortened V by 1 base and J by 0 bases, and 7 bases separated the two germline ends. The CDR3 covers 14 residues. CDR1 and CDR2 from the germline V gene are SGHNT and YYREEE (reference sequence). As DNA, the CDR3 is TGTGCCAGCAGCTTGAACAGCATGAACACTGAAGCTTTCTTT. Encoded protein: CASSLNSMNTEAFF.

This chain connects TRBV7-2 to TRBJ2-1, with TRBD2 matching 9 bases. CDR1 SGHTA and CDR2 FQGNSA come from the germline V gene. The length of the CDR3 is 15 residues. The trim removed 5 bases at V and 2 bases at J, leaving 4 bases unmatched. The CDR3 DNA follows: TGTGCCAGCAGCACCTCTAGCGGGACCTACAATGAGCAGTTCTTC. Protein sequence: CASSTSSGTYNEQFF.

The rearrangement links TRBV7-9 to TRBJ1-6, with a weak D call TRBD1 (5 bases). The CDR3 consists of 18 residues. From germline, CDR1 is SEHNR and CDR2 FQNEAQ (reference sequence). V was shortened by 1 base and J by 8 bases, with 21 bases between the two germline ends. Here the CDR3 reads CASSLGTSSEGVYSPLHF. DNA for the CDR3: TGTGCCAGCAGCTTAGGGACATCGTCGGAAGGAGTATATTCACCCCTCCACTTT.

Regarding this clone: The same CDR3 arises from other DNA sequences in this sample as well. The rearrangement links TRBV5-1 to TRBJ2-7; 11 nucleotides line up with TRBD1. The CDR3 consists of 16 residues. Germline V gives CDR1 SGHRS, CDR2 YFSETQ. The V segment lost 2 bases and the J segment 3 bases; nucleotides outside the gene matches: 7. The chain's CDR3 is CASSFNTGTGGYEQYF. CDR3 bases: TGCGCCAGCAGCTTCAACACTGGGACAGGGGGCTACGAGCAGTACTTC. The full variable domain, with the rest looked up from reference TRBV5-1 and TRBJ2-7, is KAGVTQTPRYLIKTRGQQVTLSCSPISGHRSVSWYQQTPGQGLQFLFEYFSETQRNKGNFPGRFSGRQFSNSRSEMNVSTLELGDSALYLCASSFNTGTGGYEQYFGPGTRLTVT.

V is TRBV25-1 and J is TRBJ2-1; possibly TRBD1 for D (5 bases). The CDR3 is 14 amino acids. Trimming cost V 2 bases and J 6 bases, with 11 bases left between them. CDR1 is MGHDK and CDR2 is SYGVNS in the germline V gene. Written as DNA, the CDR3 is TGTGCCAGCAGTGAAAAAGGGGCCCGCAATGAGCAGTTCTTC. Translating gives CASSEKGARNEQFF. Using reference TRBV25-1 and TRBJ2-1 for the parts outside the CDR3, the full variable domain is EADIYQTPRYLVIGTGKKITLECSQTMGHDKMYWYQQDPGMELHLIHYSYGVNSTEKGDLSSESTVSRIRTEHFPLTLESARPSHTSQYLCASSEKGARNEQFFGPGTRLTVL.

The CDR3 DNA sequence: TGTGCCAGCAGCTTCGTAGTCGCCCCCCTTGATACGCAGTATTTT. It yields the protein CASSFVVAPLDTQYF. The V call is TRBV7-2, the J call TRBJ2-3; D is undetermined. CDR3 size: 15 residues. Germline V CDR1 and CDR2: SGHTA, FQGNSA. Trimming shortened V by 3 bases and J by 6 bases, and 16 bases separated the two germline ends.

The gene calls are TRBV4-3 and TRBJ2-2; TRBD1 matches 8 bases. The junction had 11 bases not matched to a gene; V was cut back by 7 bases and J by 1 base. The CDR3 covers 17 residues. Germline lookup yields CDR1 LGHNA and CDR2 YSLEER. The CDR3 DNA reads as TGCGCCAGCAAAACACCAGGGGGCGCAGGGAACACCGGGGAGCTGTTTTTT. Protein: CASKTPGGAGNTGELFF.

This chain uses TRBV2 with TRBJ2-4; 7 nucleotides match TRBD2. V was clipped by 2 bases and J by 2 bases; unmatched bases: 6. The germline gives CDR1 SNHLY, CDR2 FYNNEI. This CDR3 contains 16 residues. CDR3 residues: CASSETGGISKNIQYF. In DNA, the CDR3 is TGTGCCAGCAGTGAAACGGGAGGAATATCCAAAAACATTCAGTACTTC.

CDR3 sequence (DNA): TGTGCCATCAGTGACGGTCAGGGGGCCTACGAGCAGTACTTC. This gives the protein CAISDGQGAYEQYF. The chain has TRBV10-3 and TRBJ2-7; 7 bases agree with TRBD1. Germline CDR1 and CDR2: ENHRY and SYGVKD. V trimming: 3 bases; J trimming: 2 bases; junction bases outside the gene matches: 4. This CDR3 spans 14 amino acids.

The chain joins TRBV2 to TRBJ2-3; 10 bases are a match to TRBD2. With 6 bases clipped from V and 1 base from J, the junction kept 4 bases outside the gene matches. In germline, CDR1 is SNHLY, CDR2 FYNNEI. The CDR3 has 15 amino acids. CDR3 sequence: CASRATSGGTDTQYF. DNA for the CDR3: TGTGCCAGCAGGGCCACTAGCGGGGGCACAGATACGCAGTATTTT. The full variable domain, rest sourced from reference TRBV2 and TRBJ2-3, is EPEVTQTPSHQVTQMGQEVILRCVPISNHLYFYWYRQILGQKVEFLVSFYNNEISEKSEIFDDQFSVERPDGSNFTLKIRSTKLEDSAMYFCASRATSGGTDTQYFGPGTRLTVL.

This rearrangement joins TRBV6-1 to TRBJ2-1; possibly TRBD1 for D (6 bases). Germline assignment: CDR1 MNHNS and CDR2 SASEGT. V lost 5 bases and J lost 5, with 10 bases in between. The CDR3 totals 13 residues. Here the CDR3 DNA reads TGTGCCAGCAGTTGGGGGCCGGACAATGAGCAGTTCTTC. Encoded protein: CASSWGPDNEQFF.

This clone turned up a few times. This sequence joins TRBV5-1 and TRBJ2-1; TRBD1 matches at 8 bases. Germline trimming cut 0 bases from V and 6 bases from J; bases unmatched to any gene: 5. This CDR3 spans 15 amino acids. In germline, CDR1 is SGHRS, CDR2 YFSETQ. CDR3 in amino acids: CASSLGQGLFNEQFF. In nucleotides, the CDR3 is TGCGCCAGCAGCTTGGGACAGGGGCTGTTCAATGAGCAGTTCTTC.

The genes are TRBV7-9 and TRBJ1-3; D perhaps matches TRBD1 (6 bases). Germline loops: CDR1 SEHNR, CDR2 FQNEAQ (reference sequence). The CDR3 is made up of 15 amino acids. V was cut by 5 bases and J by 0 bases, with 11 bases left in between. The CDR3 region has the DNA TGTGCCAGCAGCCCATGGACAGACTCTGGAAACACCATATATTTT. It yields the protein CASSPWTDSGNTIYF.